What follows are 18 T cell receptor beta chains derived from one specimen sequenced in a study of shared clonotypes between healthy human individuals. Produced via immunoSEQ multiplex PCR; TCRdb's table is partial and in-frame only. The profile shows about 190,000 clones, over 50% of them singletons. Material for sequencing was memory CD4+ T cells sorted from blood. Described subset: CD45RA-negative fraction. These receptors were taken from a man under 40 in good health.

This clone was seen a single time. The chain couples TRBV14 to TRBJ1-5; D not certain. Germline CDR1 SGHDN, CDR2 FVKESK. V lost 1 base, J lost 7 bases, and 8 bases lay in between. The CDR3 totals 13 residues. CDR3 region: CASSQGLAQPQHF. The CDR3 nucleotides read TGTGCCAGCAGCCAAGGATTAGCCCAGCCCCAGCATTTT. Full variable domain (remainder filled in from reference TRBV14 and TRBJ1-5): EAGVTQFPSHSVIEKGQTVTLRCDPISGHDNLYWYRRVMGKEIKFLLHFVKESKQDESGMPNNRFLAERTGGTYSTLKVQPAELEDSGVYFCASSQGLAQPQHFGDGTRLSIL.

This clone was detected only a few times. The genes are TRBV28 and TRBJ2-7; no clear D. V was clipped by 5 bases and J by 3 bases, with 8 bases between them. CDR1 and CDR2 (germline): MDHEN, SYDVKM. There are 12 residues in the CDR3. The DNA for the CDR3 is TGTGCCAGCAGTATTCAGATCTACGAGCAGTACTTC. Encoded protein: CASSIQIYEQYF.

V and J are TRBV27 and TRBJ2-1; 15 bases line up with TRBD2. This CDR3 region has 17 residues. J gave up 4 bases and V 10 bases, and 11 bases lay outside the gene matches. Germline loops: CDR1 MNHEY, CDR2 SMNVEV (reference sequence). The CDR3: CATSSGTSGRRYNEQFF. CDR3 nucleotide sequence: TGTGCCACTTCCTCCGGGACTAGCGGGAGGAGGTACAATGAGCAGTTCTTC.

Concerning this clone itself: The junction departs from the called germline gene at one end, perhaps through a read error. The chain is built from TRBV5-6 and TRBJ2-2; D might be TRBD2 (5 bases). The germline CDR1 and CDR2 sequences are SGHDT and YYEEEE. This CDR3 region has 17 residues. CDR3 DNA: TGTGCCAGCAGCTTGGCCAACCAGTTCGGTTTTCACCGGGGAGCTGTTTTT. It codes for CASSLANQFGFHRGAVF.

V gene TRBV23-1 combines with J gene TRBJ1-5; D unresolved. TRBV23-1 is flagged as an ORF with uncertain function. Trimming stripped 6 bases from V and 11 bases from J, with 8 bases between. The CDR3 spans 10 residues. CDR3 DNA: TGCGCCAGCAGACGGAGATCCCAGCATTTT. It codes for CASRRRSQHF.

The J gene is TRBJ2-3, the V gene TRBV5-4; the D is unclear. Germline V gene lookup returns CDR1 SGHNT and CDR2 YYREEE (reference sequence). The CDR3 loop spans 16 amino acids. Trimming took off 0 bases at V and 1 base at J, with 12 bases between the two ends. CDR3 amino acids: CASSLGQTSRTDTQYF. CDR3 in DNA: TGTGCCAGCAGCTTGGGCCAAACCTCCCGCACAGATACGCAGTATTTT.

This clone was detected only once. The rearrangement uses TRBV2 and TRBJ2-1; 13 nucleotides match TRBD2. Looked up from germline, CDR1 is SNHLY and CDR2 is FYNNEI. Unmatched junction bases numbered 7, after V lost 6 bases and J lost 5 bases. The length of the CDR3 is 16 residues. The CDR3 nucleotides are TGTGCCAGCAGGAGGGGGACTAGCGGGAACCACAATGAGCAGTTCTTC. Amino acids: CASRRGTSGNHNEQFF. Full variable domain (remainder filled in from reference TRBV2 and TRBJ2-1): EPEVTQTPSHQVTQMGQEVILRCVPISNHLYFYWYRQILGQKVEFLVSFYNNEISEKSEIFDDQFSVERPDGSNFTLKIRSTKLEDSAMYFCASRRGTSGNHNEQFFGPGTRLTVL.

As concerns this clone: Other DNA sequences in the sample encode the same CDR3. V gene TRBV7-8 combines with J gene TRBJ1-1; D is undetermined. The V gene's germline CDR1 is SGHVS and CDR2 FQNEAQ. The CDR3 has 13 residues. V gave up 0 bases and J gave up 2 bases, with 4 bases separating them. DNA for the CDR3: TGTGCCAGCAGCTTAGCTGAAAACACTGAAGCTTTCTTT. It is translated as CASSLAENTEAFF.

In its sample, this clone was seen a few times. DNA for the CDR3: TGTGCTAGTGGTTCAAGCCCCACAGGGGCTGGCAGCACAGATACGCAGTATTTT. Its translation is CASGSSPTGAGSTDTQYF. The chain uses TRBV12-5 and TRBJ2-3, with TRBD1 matching over 7 bases. Per germline, CDR1 LGHNT and CDR2 FRNRAP. The CDR3 has 18 residues. Trimming removed 4 bases from V and 0 bases from J; junction bases left unmatched: 13.

The DNA of the CDR3 is TGTGCCAGCAGTGAAGCGCTGAGGCTAGGGGTTGGATCGAGAAACATTCAGTACTTC. It encodes CASSEALRLGVGSRNIQYF. This chain joins TRBV6-1 and TRBJ2-4, with D possibly being TRBD1 (5 bases). The CDR3 consists of 19 residues. The V and J ends lost 0 bases and 6 bases respectively, with 24 bases between them. Germline lookup yields CDR1 MNHNS and CDR2 SASEGT.

The CDR3 nucleotides are TGTGCCAGCAGTGAATTGGGGGGTGACTATGGCTACACCTTC. This encodes CASSELGGDYGYTF. The rearrangement links TRBV25-1 to TRBJ1-2, with D possibly matching TRBD1 (5 bases). Deletions cut 1 base from V and 3 bases from J, with 9 bases between. The CDR3 length is 14 residues. Germline loops: CDR1 MGHDK, CDR2 SYGVNS.

This clone was counted a few times. The rearrangement uses TRBV2 and TRBJ1-3; TRBD1 is a possible D gene (5 bases). CDR1 SNHLY and CDR2 FYNNEI come from the germline V gene. There are 14 residues in the CDR3. V was clipped by 7 bases and J by 2 bases, with 12 bases between them. CDR3: CASTLGQTGNTIYF. CDR3 nucleotide sequence: TGTGCCAGCACCCTGGGGCAGACTGGAAACACCATATATTTT.

V is TRBV5-1 and J is TRBJ2-7, with D possibly matching TRBD1 (5 bases). Germline CDR1 SGHRS, CDR2 YFSETQ. Trimming took off 0 bases at V and 6 bases at J, with 16 bases between the two ends. CDR3 length equals 15 residues. CDR3 in amino acids: CASSLAIGRVSEQYF. The DNA for the CDR3 is TGCGCCAGCAGCTTGGCCATTGGCAGGGTTTCCGAGCAGTACTTC.

Regarding this clone: The sample carries other DNA sequences with the same CDR3. The chain couples TRBV5-1 to TRBJ2-5, with no clear D. Germline CDR1 and CDR2: SGHRS and YFSETQ. Trimming took 0 bases from V and 1 from J, leaving 10 bases between them. This CDR3 region has 15 residues. CDR3 in amino acids: CASSLDPGAQETQYF. In DNA form, the CDR3 reads TGCGCCAGCAGCTTGGACCCCGGAGCCCAAGAGACCCAGTACTTC.

The CDR3 nucleotides read TGTGCCATCAGTGAGACAGGGTCTTTCTCGATCCGCGAGCAGTACTTC. As protein: CAISETGSFSIREQYF. V usage is TRBV10-3 and J usage is TRBJ2-7, with a possible D match to TRBD1 (6 bases). This CDR3 is built from 16 residues. Trimming shortened V by 2 bases and J by 6 bases, and 20 bases separated the two germline ends. Looked up from germline, CDR1 is ENHRY and CDR2 is SYGVKD.

J is TRBJ2-3 and V is TRBV18; possibly TRBD2 for D (6 bases). The CDR3 contains 16 residues. Trimming stripped 1 base from V and 3 bases from J, with 14 bases between. Germline V CDR1 and CDR2: KGHSH, LQKENI. The CDR3 bases are TGTGCCAGCTCACCACGGTTGGGGGGAGTTACAGATACGCAGTATTTT. Translated, it gives CASSPRLGGVTDTQYF. The full variable domain, its missing parts supplied by reference TRBV18 and TRBJ2-3, is NAGVMQNPRHLVRRRGQEARLRCSPMKGHSHVYWYRQLPEEGLKFMVYLQKENIIDESGMPKERFSAEFPKEGPSILRIQQVVRGDSAAYFCASSPRLGGVTDTQYFGPGTRLTVL.

The chain couples TRBV6-6 to TRBJ1-2; TRBD1 matches at 7 bases. This CDR3 has 13 residues. CDR1 is MNHNY and CDR2 is SVGAGI in the germline V gene (reference sequence). V dropped 8 bases and J dropped 4; count of bases not matched to a gene: 7. CDR3 protein: CASRSGQTYGYTF. The CDR3 bases are TGTGCCAGCCGATCGGGACAGACCTATGGCTACACCTTC.

The CDR3 DNA sequence: TGTGCCAGCAGCCAAGATGGTGCCTCGGGCTATGGCTACACCTTC. It is translated as CASSQDGASGYGYTF. The V gene is TRBV4-2, the J gene TRBJ1-2, with D hard to call. The CDR3 sequence is 15 residues long. The V gene's germline CDR1 is LGHNA and CDR2 YNFKEQ. The V end lost 0 bases, the J end lost 4 bases, and 12 bases lay between the germline ends.